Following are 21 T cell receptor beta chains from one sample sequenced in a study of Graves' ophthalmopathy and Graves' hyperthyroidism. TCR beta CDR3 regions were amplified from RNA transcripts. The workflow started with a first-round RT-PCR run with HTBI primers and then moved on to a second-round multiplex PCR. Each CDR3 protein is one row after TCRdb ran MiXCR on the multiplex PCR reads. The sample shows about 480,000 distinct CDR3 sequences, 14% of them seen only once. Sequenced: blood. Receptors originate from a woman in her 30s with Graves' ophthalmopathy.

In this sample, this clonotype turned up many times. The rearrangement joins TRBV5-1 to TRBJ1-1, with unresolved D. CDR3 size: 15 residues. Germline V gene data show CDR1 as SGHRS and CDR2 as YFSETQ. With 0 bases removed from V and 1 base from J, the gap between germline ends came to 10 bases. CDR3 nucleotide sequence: TGCGCCAGCAGCTTGGAAGGAATTCCGAACACTGAAGCTTTCTTT. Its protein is CASSLEGIPNTEAFF.

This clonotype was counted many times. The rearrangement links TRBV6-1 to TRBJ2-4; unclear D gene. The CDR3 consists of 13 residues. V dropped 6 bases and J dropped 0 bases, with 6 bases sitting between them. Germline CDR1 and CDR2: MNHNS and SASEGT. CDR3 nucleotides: TGTGCCAGCAGAGGATTAGCCAAAAACATTCAGTACTTC. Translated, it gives CASRGLAKNIQYF.

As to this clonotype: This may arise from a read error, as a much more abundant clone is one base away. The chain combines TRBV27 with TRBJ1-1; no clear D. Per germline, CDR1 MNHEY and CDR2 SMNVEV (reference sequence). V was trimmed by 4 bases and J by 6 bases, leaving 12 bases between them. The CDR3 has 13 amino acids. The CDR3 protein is CASSYRSGSEAFF. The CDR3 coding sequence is TGTGCCAGCAGTTACCGTTCAGGCTCTGAAGCTTTCTTT.

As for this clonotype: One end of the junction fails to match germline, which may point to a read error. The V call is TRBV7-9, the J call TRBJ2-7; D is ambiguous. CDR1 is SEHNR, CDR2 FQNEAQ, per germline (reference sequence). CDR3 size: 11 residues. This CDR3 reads CASSVRDELYF. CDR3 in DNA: TGTGCCAGCAGCGTACGAGACGAGCTGTACTTC.

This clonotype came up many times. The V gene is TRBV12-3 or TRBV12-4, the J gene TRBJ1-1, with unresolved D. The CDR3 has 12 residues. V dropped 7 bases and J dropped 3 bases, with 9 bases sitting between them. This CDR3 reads CASTNRDTEAFF. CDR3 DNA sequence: TGTGCCAGCACCAACCGGGACACTGAAGCTTTCTTT.

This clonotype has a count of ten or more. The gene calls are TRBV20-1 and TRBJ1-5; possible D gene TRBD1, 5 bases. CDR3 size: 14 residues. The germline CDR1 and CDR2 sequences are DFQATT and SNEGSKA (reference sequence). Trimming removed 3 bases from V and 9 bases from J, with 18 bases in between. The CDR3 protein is CSASAGEVVMPQHF. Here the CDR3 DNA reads TGCAGTGCTAGCGCGGGGGAGGTCGTTATGCCCCAGCATTTT.

CDR3 sequence: CASRTTTGETQYF. The CDR3 nucleotides read TGTGCCAGCAGGACTACGACAGGAGAGACCCAGTACTTC. This chain joins TRBV28 and TRBJ2-5; weak D call: TRBD1 (6 bases). The CDR3 has 13 residues. V was pared by 6 bases and J by 4 bases, with 12 bases between. Germline CDR1 reads MDHEN; CDR2 reads SYDVKM.

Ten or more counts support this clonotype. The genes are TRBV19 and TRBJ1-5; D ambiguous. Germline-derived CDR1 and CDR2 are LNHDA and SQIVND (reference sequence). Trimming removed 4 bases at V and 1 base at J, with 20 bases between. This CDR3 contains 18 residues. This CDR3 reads CASSNWRVGILSNQPQHF. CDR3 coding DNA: TGTGCCAGTAGTAATTGGCGGGTAGGGATTCTGAGCAATCAGCCCCAGCATTTT.

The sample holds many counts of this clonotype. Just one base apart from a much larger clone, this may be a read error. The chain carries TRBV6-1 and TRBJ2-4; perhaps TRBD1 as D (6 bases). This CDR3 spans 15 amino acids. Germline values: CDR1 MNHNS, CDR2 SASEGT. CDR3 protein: CASSDLTGLGDIKYF. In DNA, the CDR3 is TGTGCCAGCAGTGACCTAACAGGGTTGGGAGACATTAAGTACTTC.

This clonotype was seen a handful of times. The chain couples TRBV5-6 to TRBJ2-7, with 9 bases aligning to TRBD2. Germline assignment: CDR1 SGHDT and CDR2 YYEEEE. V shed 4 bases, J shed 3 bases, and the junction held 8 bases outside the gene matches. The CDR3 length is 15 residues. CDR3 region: CASSTEGLADYEQYF. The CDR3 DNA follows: TGTGCCAGCAGCACGGAGGGACTAGCAGACTACGAGCAGTACTTC.

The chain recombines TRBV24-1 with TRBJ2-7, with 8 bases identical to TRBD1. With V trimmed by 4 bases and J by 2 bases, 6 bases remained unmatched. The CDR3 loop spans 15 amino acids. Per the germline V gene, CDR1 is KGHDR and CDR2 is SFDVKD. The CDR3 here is CATSESRGPPYEQYF. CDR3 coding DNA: TGTGCCACCAGTGAGTCCAGGGGGCCTCCCTACGAGCAGTACTTC.

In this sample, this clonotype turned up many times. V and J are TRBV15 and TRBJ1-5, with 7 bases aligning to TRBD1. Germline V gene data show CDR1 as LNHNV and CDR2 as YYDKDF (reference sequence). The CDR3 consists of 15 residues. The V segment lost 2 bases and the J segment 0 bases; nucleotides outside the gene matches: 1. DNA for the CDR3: TGTGCCACCAGCAGACAGGGGGGTAGCAATCAGCCCCAGCATTTT. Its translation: CATSRQGGSNQPQHF. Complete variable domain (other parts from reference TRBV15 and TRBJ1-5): DAMVIQNPRYQVTQFGKPVTLSCSQTLNHNVMYWYQQKSSQAPKLLFHYYDKDFNNEADTPDNFQSRRPNTSFCFLDIRSPGLGDTAMYLCATSRQGGSNQPQHFGDGTRLSIL.

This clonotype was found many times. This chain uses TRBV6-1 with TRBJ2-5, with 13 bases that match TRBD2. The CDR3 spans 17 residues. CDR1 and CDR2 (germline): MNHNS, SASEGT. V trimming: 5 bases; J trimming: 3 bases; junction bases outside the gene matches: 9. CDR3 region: CASSNVPGLAGKETQYF. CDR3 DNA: TGTGCCAGCAGTAATGTTCCGGGACTAGCGGGGAAAGAGACCCAGTACTTC.

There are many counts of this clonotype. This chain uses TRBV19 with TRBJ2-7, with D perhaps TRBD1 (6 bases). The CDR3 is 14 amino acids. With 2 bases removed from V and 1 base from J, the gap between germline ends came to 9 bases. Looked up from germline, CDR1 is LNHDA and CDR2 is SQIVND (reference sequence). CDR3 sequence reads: CASSIKGESYEQYF. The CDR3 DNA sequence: TGTGCCAGTAGTATAAAGGGGGAGTCCTACGAGCAGTACTTC.

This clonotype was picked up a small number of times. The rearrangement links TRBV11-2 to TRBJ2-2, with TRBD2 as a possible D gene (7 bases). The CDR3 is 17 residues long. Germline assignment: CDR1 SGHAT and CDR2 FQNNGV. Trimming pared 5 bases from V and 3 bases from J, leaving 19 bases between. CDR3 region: CASSPRGRGIYTGELFF. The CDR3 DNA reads TGTGCCAGCAGCCCTCGGGGGCGGGGGATCTACACCGGGGAGCTGTTTTTT.

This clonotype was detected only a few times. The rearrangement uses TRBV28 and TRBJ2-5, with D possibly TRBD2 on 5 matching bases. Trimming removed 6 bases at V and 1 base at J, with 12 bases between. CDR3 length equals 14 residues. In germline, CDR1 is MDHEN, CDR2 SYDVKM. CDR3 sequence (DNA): TGTGCCAGCAGCTCTGGACTTTCCCAAGAGACCCAGTACTTC. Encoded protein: CASSSGLSQETQYF.

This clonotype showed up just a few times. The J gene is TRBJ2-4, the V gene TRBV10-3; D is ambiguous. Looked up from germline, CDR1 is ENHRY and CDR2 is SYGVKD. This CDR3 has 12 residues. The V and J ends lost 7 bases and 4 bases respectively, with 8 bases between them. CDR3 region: CAINDGKNIQYF. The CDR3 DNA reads TGTGCCATCAACGACGGAAAAAACATTCAGTACTTC.

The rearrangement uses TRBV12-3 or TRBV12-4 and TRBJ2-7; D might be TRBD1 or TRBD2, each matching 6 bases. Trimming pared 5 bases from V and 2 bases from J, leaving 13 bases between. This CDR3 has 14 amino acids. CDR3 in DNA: TGTGCCAGCAGTCCAAACAGGGAGGCCTACGAGCAGTACGTC. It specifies CASSPNREAYEQYV.

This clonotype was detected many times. The CDR3 region has the DNA TGTGCCAGCAGTGAGCTCGCGCCCAGGGGGGAATACGAGCAGTACTTC. Amino acid sequence: CASSELAPRGEYEQYF. The rearrangement joins TRBV6-1 to TRBJ2-7; tentatively, D is TRBD1 (7 bases). V lost 3 bases to trimming and J lost 4 bases, with 19 bases between them. The CDR3 covers 16 residues. Per germline, CDR1 MNHNS and CDR2 SASEGT.

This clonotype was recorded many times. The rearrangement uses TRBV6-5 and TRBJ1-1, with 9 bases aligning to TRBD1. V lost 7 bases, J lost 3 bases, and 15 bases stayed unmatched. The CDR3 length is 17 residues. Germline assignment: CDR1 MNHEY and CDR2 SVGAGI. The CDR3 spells CASTFRGQGLWDTEAFF. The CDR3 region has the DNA TGTGCCAGCACGTTTCGGGGACAGGGTTTGTGGGACACTGAAGCTTTCTTT.

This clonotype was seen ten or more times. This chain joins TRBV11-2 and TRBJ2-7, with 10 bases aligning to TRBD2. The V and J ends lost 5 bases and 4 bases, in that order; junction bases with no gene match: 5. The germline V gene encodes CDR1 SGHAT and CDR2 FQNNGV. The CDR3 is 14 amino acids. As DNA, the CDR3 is TGTGCCAGCAGCAATAGCGGGAGGAGTTACGAGCAGTACTTC. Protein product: CASSNSGRSYEQYF. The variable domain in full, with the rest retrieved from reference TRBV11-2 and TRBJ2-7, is EAGVAQSPRYKIIEKRQSVAFWCNPISGHATLYWYQQILGQGPKLLIQFQNNGVVDDSQLPKDRFSAERLKGVDSTLKIQPAKLEDSAVYLCASSNSGRSYEQYFGPGTRLTVT.